These 21 T cell receptor beta chains share one sample of origin, sequenced in a study of blood T cell repertoires in COVID-19. Libraries were prepared by immunoSEQ multiplex PCR; TCRdb keeps only in-frame clonotypes and omits some of them. The sample holds some 40,000 clones, over 75% seen once. Input material: peripheral blood. Source of these receptors: a woman over 75 with acute or convalescent COVID-19.

This chain joins TRBV10-3 and TRBJ1-3, with TRBD1 matching 8 bases. The V segment lost 6 bases and the J segment 0 bases; nucleotides outside the gene matches: 7. Germline CDR1 ENHRY, CDR2 SYGVKD. There are 16 residues in the CDR3. The DNA of the CDR3 is TGTGCCATCAGGACCGGGACAGGAACCTCTGGAAACACCATATATTTT. Protein product: CAIRTGTGTSGNTIYF.

The chain couples TRBV9 to TRBJ1-5, with a possible D match to TRBD1 (5 bases). This CDR3 is built from 13 residues. V gave up 3 bases and J gave up 5 bases, with 9 bases separating them. Germline assignment: CDR1 SGDLS and CDR2 YYNGEE. The chain's CDR3 is CASSADIYQPQHF. CDR3 in DNA: TGTGCCAGCAGCGCGGACATTTATCAGCCCCAGCATTTT. Complete variable domain (other parts from reference TRBV9 and TRBJ1-5): DSGVTQTPKHLITATGQRVTLRCSPRSGDLSVYWYQQSLDQGLQFLIQYYNGEERAKGNILERFSAQQFPDLHSELNLSSLELGDSALYFCASSADIYQPQHFGDGTRLSIL.

This chain links TRBV7-8 with TRBJ1-4, with 7 bases identical to TRBD1. The J segment lost 5 bases and the V segment lost 4 bases, leaving 4 bases of the junction unmatched. Looked up from germline, CDR1 is SGHVS and CDR2 is FQNEAQ. This CDR3 is built from 14 residues. The CDR3 sequence is CASSSGQRNEKLFF. CDR3 sequence (DNA): TGTGCCAGCAGCTCGGGACAGAGGAATGAAAAACTGTTTTTT.

This chain uses TRBV6-6 with TRBJ1-4; 7 bases are shared with TRBD1. From germline, CDR1 is MNHNY and CDR2 SVGAGI (reference sequence). V shed 4 bases and J 5 bases; nucleotides not matched to a gene: 4. CDR3 length equals 14 residues. In nucleotides, the CDR3 is TGTGCCAGCAGTTCCCGGGACAGAAATGAAAAACTGTTTTTT. Protein product: CASSSRDRNEKLFF.

This chain links TRBV29-1 with TRBJ2-1; 13 bases map to TRBD2. Germline CDR1 SQVTM, CDR2 ANQGSEA. J lost 6 bases, V lost 6 bases, and 2 bases had no gene match. The CDR3 has 13 amino acids. Written as DNA, the CDR3 is TGCAGCGTGACTAGCGGGGGGCGCAATGAGCAGTTCTTC. This translates into CSVTSGGRNEQFF.

The chain has TRBV30 and TRBJ2-7, with D possibly being TRBD2 (6 bases). Germline V gives CDR1 GTSNPN, CDR2 SVGIG (reference sequence). The CDR3 is 13 residues long. The V end was cut by 3 bases, the J end by 4 bases, with 13 bases between. The CDR3 loop is CAWSLAELYEQYF. The CDR3 region has the DNA TGTGCCTGGAGCTTAGCGGAGCTATACGAGCAGTACTTC. Full variable domain (remainder filled in from reference TRBV30 and TRBJ2-7): SQTIHQWPATLVQPVGSPLSLECTVEGTSNPNLYWYRQAAGRGLQLLFYSVGIGQISSEVPQNLSASRPQDRQFILSSKKLLLSDSGFYLCAWSLAELYEQYFGPGTRLTVT.

The genes are TRBV2 and TRBJ1-5, with D possibly being TRBD1 (6 bases). The V and J ends lost 6 bases and 1 base respectively, with 16 bases between them. This CDR3 spans 16 amino acids. Germline values: CDR1 SNHLY, CDR2 FYNNEI. In nucleotides, the CDR3 is TGTGCCAGCAGATCAGTCAGGGGTGTGAGCAATCAGCCCCAGCATTTT. Its translation: CASRSVRGVSNQPQHF.

This rearrangement joins TRBV14 to TRBJ2-1; 9 bases fit TRBD2. The J segment lost 3 bases and the V segment lost 4 bases, leaving 7 bases of the junction unmatched. Germline V CDR1 and CDR2: SGHDN, FVKESK. The CDR3 covers 16 residues. The CDR3 coding sequence is TGTGCCAGCAGCCCCCCCGGTAGCGGGGGCTACAATGAGCAGTTCTTC. Translating gives CASSPPGSGGYNEQFF.

J is TRBJ1-4 and V is TRBV6-5, with D maybe TRBD1 (5 bases). CDR3 length: 12 amino acids. Per the germline V gene, CDR1 is MNHEY and CDR2 is SVGAGI. CDR3 protein: CATGLRGEKLFF. DNA of the CDR3: TGTGCGACCGGGCTAAGGGGTGAAAAACTGTTTTTT.

This clone showed up just once. This rearrangement joins TRBV5-8 to TRBJ1-4; 11 bases map to TRBD1. From germline, CDR1 is SGHTS and CDR2 YDEGEE. This CDR3 is built from 16 residues. J gave up 8 bases and V 4 bases, and 10 bases lay outside the gene matches. CDR3 amino acids: CASSLNGQGAKEKLFF. The CDR3 DNA sequence: TGTGCCAGCAGCCTCAATGGACAGGGGGCAAAGGAAAAACTGTTTTTT.

This clone came up a few times. The CDR3 is CASSEVPPDTEAFF. CDR3 sequence (DNA): TGTGCCAGCAGTGAAGTTCCCCCGGACACTGAAGCTTTCTTT. The J gene is TRBJ1-1, the V gene TRBV6-1; D not resolved. Germline CDR1 MNHNS, CDR2 SASEGT. V was pared by 1 base and J by 3 bases, with 9 bases between. The CDR3 length is 14 residues.

The chain has TRBV19 and TRBJ1-5, with D perhaps TRBD1 (5 bases). Germline lookup yields CDR1 LNHDA and CDR2 SQIVND (reference sequence). The CDR3 spans 12 residues. Trimming took 7 bases from V and 5 from J, leaving 9 bases between them. The CDR3 here is CASTGFHQPQHF. The CDR3 nucleotides are TGTGCCAGTACAGGGTTCCATCAGCCCCAGCATTTT.

This chain joins TRBV6-2 or TRBV6-3 and TRBJ2-1; 9 nucleotides align to TRBD2. Germline lookup yields CDR1 MNHEY and CDR2 SVGEGT. CDR3 length equals 16 residues. V lost 4 bases and J lost 2; bases outside the gene matches: 6. CDR3 bases: TGTGCCAGCAGTTCCGTTAGCGGGGGAACCTACAATGAGCAGTTCTTC. Translation gives CASSSVSGGTYNEQFF.

The gene calls are TRBV6-1 and TRBJ1-1, with TRBD1 identical over 8 bases. Germline trimming cut 3 bases from V and 6 bases from J; bases unmatched to any gene: 6. The CDR3 contains 14 residues. The germline gives CDR1 MNHNS, CDR2 SASEGT. The CDR3 is CASSERQGYAEAFF. CDR3 DNA: TGTGCCAGCAGTGAGAGACAGGGGTACGCTGAAGCTTTCTTT.

As for this clone: One end of the junction does not line up with germline, which may come from a read error. The chain employs TRBV5-1 and TRBJ2-5, with TRBD2 matching 16 bases. The CDR3 has 17 residues. Germline CDR1 reads SGHRS; CDR2 reads YFSETQ. The CDR3 DNA is TGCGCCAGCAGCCCAGGGACTAGCGGGGGGGCCCAAAAGACCCAGTACTTC. It encodes CASSPGTSGGAQKTQYF.

The J gene is TRBJ2-7, the V gene TRBV6-2 or TRBV6-3; possible D gene TRBD1, 5 bases. V lost 3 bases and J 5 bases, leaving 20 bases between the germline ends. Germline-derived CDR1 and CDR2 are MNHEY and SVGEGT. CDR3 length: 16 residues. The CDR3 DNA reads as TGTGCCAGCAGTTATACGCAGGGTGAAGTTAACGACGAGCAGTACTTC. Its protein is CASSYTQGEVNDEQYF.

This clone was seen more than once but under ten times. The chain joins TRBV9 to TRBJ1-3; D is unresolved. Germline V gene sequence: CDR1 SGDLS, CDR2 YYNGEE. Between the trimmed V and J ends, which lost 0 bases and 0 bases, there was a span of 4 bases. The CDR3 loop spans 14 amino acids. This chain's CDR3 is CASSVDYSGNTIYF. CDR3 in DNA: TGTGCCAGCAGCGTAGATTACTCTGGAAACACCATATATTTT.

This clone was observed a single time. V is TRBV5-6 and J is TRBJ1-1; 7 bases map to TRBD1. Germline assignment: CDR1 SGHDT and CDR2 YYEEEE. V dropped 6 bases and J dropped 8; count of bases not matched to a gene: 10. The CDR3 consists of 13 residues. The CDR3 nucleotides read TGTGCCAGCACCCTACGAGGGGGCGCAGAAGCTTTCTTT. Amino acid sequence: CASTLRGGAEAFF.

The chain is built from TRBV7-9 and TRBJ2-5, with 10 bases matching TRBD2. The CDR3 covers 15 residues. Per germline, CDR1 SEHNR and CDR2 FQNEAQ (reference sequence). Germline trimming cut 5 bases from V and 5 bases from J; bases unmatched to any gene: 8. For the CDR3, the DNA is TGTGCCAGCAGCCCAAGCGGGGGGGCGGAGGAGACCCAGTACTTC. It is translated as CASSPSGGAEETQYF. The full variable domain, its missing parts supplied by reference TRBV7-9 and TRBJ2-5, is DTGVSQNPRHKITKRGQNVTFRCDPISEHNRLYWYRQTLGQGPEFLTYFQNEAQLEKSRLLSDRFSAERPKGSFSTLEIQRTEQGDSAMYLCASSPSGGAEETQYFGPGTRLLVL.

The chain is built from TRBV9 and TRBJ1-3; D not certain. The germline V gene encodes CDR1 SGDLS and CDR2 YYNGEE. V gave up 3 bases and J gave up 4 bases, with 14 bases separating them. The CDR3 runs to 15 residues. The DNA for the CDR3 is TGTGCCAGCAGCGCCCGGAGAACGGGGGGAAACACCATATATTTT. Translated: CASSARRTGGNTIYF.

This clone showed up just once. This rearrangement joins TRBV28 to TRBJ2-1, with D tentatively TRBD1 (6 bases). CDR3 length equals 15 residues. Trimming shortened V by 5 bases and J by 1 base, and 12 bases separated the two germline ends. Germline values: CDR1 MDHEN, CDR2 SYDVKM. The CDR3 nucleotides read TGTGCCAGCAGTGTGTTCAGGGGATCCTACAATGAGCAGTTCTTC. It translates to CASSVFRGSYNEQFF.